This TCR beta chain was recorded in a study of blood T cell repertoires in COVID-19. Overall study context: Collection of acute and convalescent COVID-19 samples took place in the United States, Italy and Spain. T cells, B-cell-depleted T cells, or PBMCs provided the cDNA or gDNA that served as material.

Authors' processing steps: Amplification of reference gene primers provided the estimated nucleated cell counts. Here immunoSEQ multiplex PCR was the method, and the copy in TCRdb shows in-frame clones only, minus some. D and trimming were read from the DNA, whereas the V and J calls and clone size are those reported in that table. The repertoire holds around 32,000 clones, with over 85% as singletons. The V end was cut by 1 base, the J end by 8 bases, with 9 bases between. The CDR3 extends over 13 amino acids. Per germline, CDR1 SGHAT and CDR2 FQNNGV. The chain has TRBV11-2 and TRBJ2-4; D is perhaps TRBD1 (6 bases). The origin of this receptor is a male donor with active COVID-19. The sequenced sample consisted of peripheral blood. CDR3 sequence (DNA): TGTGCCAGCAGCTTAGGACAGGTGGACATTCAGTACTTC. This gives the protein CASSLGQVDIQYF.